This T cell receptor (beta chain) was sequenced for a study of CD8+CD57+ T cells in acquired aplastic anemia. The wider study: The study obtained an average of around 2.9 ug of DNA from sorted CD4+ and CD8+ cells.

Study results and limitations: Patients did not significantly differ from controls in CD8+ Simpson's diversity.

With V trimmed by 8 bases and J by 5 bases, 5 bases remained unmatched. The CDR3 has 12 residues. Germline V CDR1 and CDR2: SNHLY, FYNNEI. This clonotype was counted a single time. Its antigen is not identified. Patients who underwent sequencing had shown CD8+CD57+ cell expansion by flow cytometry. Each of the patients presented with severe acquired aplastic anemia. CDR3 and TCR beta VDJ profiling relied on genomic DNA as the template. Via MiXCR, TCRdb re-called the reads, giving one row per CDR3 protein. The data show about 240,000 distinct CDR3 sequences, with 47% seen just once and 7.8% held by the top ten.

The specimen was sorted CD4+, CD8+, or CD8+CD57+ T cells (not recorded which) from PBMCs. This chain uses TRBV2 with TRBJ1-2; 7 nucleotides align to TRBD1. The TCR was taken from a human donor with aplastic anemia. CDR3 sequence: CASAGGEYGYTF. The CDR3, as DNA: TGTGCCAGCGCAGGGGGGGAATATGGCTACACCTTC.